Presented here are 17 T cell receptor beta chains from one specimen sequenced in a study of T-cell reconstitution after alpha-beta-depleted transplantation in children (dated by TCRdb to 2016 to 2017). Libraries were made using PCR. This sample was sequenced with an Illumina HiSeq 2500. TCR library preparation used molecular barcoding, with unique molecular identifiers applied to normalize quantification of the TCRbeta repertoire. Using fastp at Q25 and MiXCR, TCRdb reprocessed the public reads and kept productive beta chains. A single entry per CDR3 protein holds the most common genes and DNA from its merged rows. A total of about 610,000 distinct CDR3 sequences appear in this sample, 8% to 11% of them only once. Roughly 3.9% of the sample comes from the top ten. The sample here was PBMCs from the stem cell graft donor, taken from the stem cell graft. These receptors came from a human donor who donated a stem cell graft to a child with acute myeloid leukemia.

Many counts were recorded for this clonotype. V usage is TRBV18 and J usage is TRBJ1-3; the D is unclear. The ends were cut back, 2 bases at V and 4 bases at J, with 18 bases in the middle. The CDR3 runs to 17 residues. Germline CDR1 is KGHSH and CDR2 is LQKENI. CDR3 sequence reads: CASSPGSPAIGGNTIYF. CDR3 sequence (DNA): TGTGCCAGCTCACCAGGCTCCCCGGCAATCGGAGGAAACACCATATATTTT.

In regard to this clonotype: Since the CDR3 does not end with the conserved phenylalanine or tryptophan, this likely comes from a read error. The rearrangement joins TRBV6-5 to TRBJ2-7; 9 nucleotides line up with TRBD2. Germline lookup yields CDR1 MNHEY and CDR2 SVGAGI. CDR3 length: 18 residues. V dropped 5 bases and J dropped 4; count of bases not matched to a gene: 18. As DNA, the CDR3 is TGTGCCAGCAGTAACAGGGGCGGACTAGCGCTTGTTTTTTACGAGCAGTACTTA. This codes for CASSNRGGLALVFYEQYL.

This clonotype was counted only a few times. The chain couples TRBV12-3 or TRBV12-4 to TRBJ2-2; possible D gene TRBD2, 6 bases. There are 15 residues in the CDR3. Trimming removed 7 bases at V and 2 bases at J, with 14 bases between. The CDR3 loop reads CASTPPGANTGELFF. The CDR3 region has the DNA TGTGCCAGCACCCCGCCGGGAGCCAACACCGGGGAGCTGTTTTTT.

This clonotype turned up a few times. The V gene is TRBV2, the J gene TRBJ1-5; D not certain. V lost 4 bases to trimming and J lost 0 bases, with 7 bases between them. The CDR3 has 14 residues. Germline V gene lookup returns CDR1 SNHLY and CDR2 FYNNEI. Here the CDR3 reads CASSADISNQPQHF. The CDR3 bases are TGTGCCAGCAGTGCCGACATTAGCAATCAGCCCCAGCATTTT. The entire variable domain, with the rest obtained from reference TRBV2 and TRBJ1-5, is as follows: EPEVTQTPSHQVTQMGQEVILRCVPISNHLYFYWYRQILGQKVEFLVSFYNNEISEKSEIFDDQFSVERPDGSNFTLKIRSTKLEDSAMYFCASSADISNQPQHFGDGTRLSIL.

Many counts were recorded for this clonotype. The V gene is TRBV10-3, the J gene TRBJ2-7; D possibly uses TRBD1 or TRBD2 (5 bases each). The CDR3 is made up of 11 amino acids. V was shortened by 0 bases and J by 10 bases, with 7 bases between the two germline ends. CDR1 ENHRY and CDR2 SYGVKD come from the germline V gene. CDR3 sequence (DNA): TGTGCCATCAGTGAGTCTGGGGGTCAGTACTTC. It codes for CAISESGGQYF.

This clonotype came up a few times. In nucleotides, the CDR3 is TGTGCCAGCAGTCCGAGAGCAGGGAATAGGGGCTACACCTTC. It translates to CASSPRAGNRGYTF. The chain links TRBV12-3 or TRBV12-4 to TRBJ1-2, with D perhaps matching TRBD1 (5 bases). CDR3 length: 14 amino acids. The ends were cut back, 5 bases at V and 8 bases at J, with 18 bases in the middle.

This clonotype has a single count. This chain connects TRBV6-2 or TRBV6-3 to TRBJ2-3; D could derive from TRBD1 or TRBD2 (7 bases each). CDR1 is MNHEY and CDR2 is SVGEGT in the germline V gene. The CDR3 is 15 amino acids. Trimming removed 3 bases from V and 4 bases from J, with 14 bases in between. The CDR3 DNA reads TGTGCCAGCAGTTATTTTCAGGGGGGGGCAGATACGCAGTATTTT. The encoded protein is CASSYFQGGADTQYF.

This clonotype occurred a few times. The chain joins TRBV21-1 to TRBJ2-4. TRBV21-1 is listed as a pseudogene. The CDR3 contains 14 residues. DNA of the CDR3: TGTGCCAAGGGTGAAGGGTTTAACAAAAACATTCAGTACTTC. Amino acid sequence: CAKGEGFNKNIQYF.

The V and J genes are TRBV15 and TRBJ2-3; possibly TRBD2 for D (5 bases). Looked up from germline, CDR1 is LNHNV and CDR2 is YYDKDF (reference sequence). Trimming removed 1 base at V and 5 bases at J, with 13 bases between. The CDR3 length is 15 residues. Written as DNA, the CDR3 is TGTGCCACCAGCAGAGCTGCGAGAGGAGGAGATACGCAGTATTTT. It is translated as CATSRAARGGDTQYF.

The chain recombines TRBV5-6 with TRBJ1-1, with D possibly matching TRBD1 (6 bases). This CDR3 has 15 amino acids. Trimming removed 6 bases from V and 4 bases from J, with 19 bases in between. Germline assignment: CDR1 SGHDT and CDR2 YYEEEE. The CDR3 DNA reads TGTGCCAGCAATGGACCTGGGGGGGGCGTCACTGAAGCTTTCTTT. It translates to CASNGPGGGVTEAFF.

The gene calls are TRBV20-1 and TRBJ2-1; the match to TRBD2 covers 9 bases. J gave up 8 bases and V 2 bases, and 4 bases lay outside the gene matches. This CDR3 is built from 13 residues. The germline V gene has CDR1 DFQATT and CDR2 SNEGSKA (reference sequence). For the CDR3, the DNA is TGCAGTGCTAGATCGGCGGGAGGGCATGAGCAGTTCTTC. This encodes CSARSAGGHEQFF.

This clonotype was recorded a few times. The chain carries TRBV7-9 and TRBJ1-2; weak D call: TRBD1 (6 bases). The CDR3 is made up of 15 amino acids. Trimming stripped 0 bases from V and 5 bases from J, with 13 bases between. Germline V gene lookup returns CDR1 SEHNR and CDR2 FQNEAQ (reference sequence). The CDR3 DNA is TGTGCCAGCAGCTTAGCGGGGGCAGATGGTTATGGCTACACCTTC. Protein product: CASSLAGADGYGYTF.

V gene TRBV7-9 combines with J gene TRBJ2-3; 11 bases are shared with TRBD2. V lost 5 bases and J lost 4; bases outside the gene matches: 8. CDR3 length equals 16 residues. Germline CDR1 SEHNR, CDR2 FQNEAQ (reference sequence). The CDR3 sequence: CASSRLSGRAADTQYF. The CDR3 nucleotides are TGTGCCAGCAGCCGACTTAGCGGGAGGGCGGCAGATACGCAGTATTTT.

This rearrangement joins TRBV7-2 to TRBJ2-3; D is perhaps TRBD1 (6 bases). Germline V gene sequence: CDR1 SGHTA, CDR2 FQGNSA. This CDR3 region has 14 residues. Trimming left V 5 bases short and J 0 bases short, with 9 bases between. CDR3 residues: CASSQQGSTDTQYF. For the CDR3, the DNA is TGTGCCAGCAGCCAACAGGGAAGCACAGATACGCAGTATTTT.

This clonotype showed up many times. The chain links TRBV20-1 to TRBJ2-1; either TRBD1 or TRBD2 may fit D (5 bases each). The length of the CDR3 is 14 residues. V was cut by 3 bases and J by 7 bases, with 16 bases left in between. Germline CDR1 is DFQATT and CDR2 is SNEGSKA (reference sequence). CDR3 loop: CSARPSGRKNEQFF. The CDR3 DNA sequence: TGCAGTGCTAGGCCCTCGGGACGAAAGAATGAGCAGTTCTTC.

This clonotype was counted only a few times. The chain has TRBV7-3 and TRBJ2-1; TRBD2 is a possible D gene (6 bases). Trimming stripped 5 bases from V and 10 bases from J, with 18 bases between. Germline loops: CDR1 SGHTA, CDR2 FQGTGA. The CDR3 consists of 14 residues. The CDR3: CASSGGLVSGEQFF. The CDR3, as DNA: TGTGCCAGCAGCGGGGGTCTTGTGAGCGGGGAGCAGTTCTTC.

At least ten counts were recorded for this clonotype. The chain combines TRBV5-6 with TRBJ2-2; D is unresolved. The CDR3 has 14 amino acids. The germline V gene encodes CDR1 SGHDT and CDR2 YYEEEE. Trimming took 4 bases from V and 4 from J, leaving 11 bases between them. CDR3 coding DNA: TGTGCCAGCAGCCCCTTGAGAGGCACCGGGGAGCTGTTTTTT. Protein sequence: CASSPLRGTGELFF.